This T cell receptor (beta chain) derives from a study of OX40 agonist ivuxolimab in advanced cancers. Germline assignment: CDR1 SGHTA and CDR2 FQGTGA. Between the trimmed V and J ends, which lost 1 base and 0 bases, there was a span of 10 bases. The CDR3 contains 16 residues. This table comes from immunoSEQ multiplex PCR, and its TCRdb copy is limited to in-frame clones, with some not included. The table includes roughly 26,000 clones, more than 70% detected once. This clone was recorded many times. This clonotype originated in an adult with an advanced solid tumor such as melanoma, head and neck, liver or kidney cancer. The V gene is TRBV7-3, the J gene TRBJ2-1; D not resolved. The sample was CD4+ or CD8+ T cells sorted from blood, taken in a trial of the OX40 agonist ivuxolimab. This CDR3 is CASSLIAGSSYNEQFF. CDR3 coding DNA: TGTGCCAGCAGCTTAATAGCCGGTAGCTCCTACAATGAGCAGTTCTTC.